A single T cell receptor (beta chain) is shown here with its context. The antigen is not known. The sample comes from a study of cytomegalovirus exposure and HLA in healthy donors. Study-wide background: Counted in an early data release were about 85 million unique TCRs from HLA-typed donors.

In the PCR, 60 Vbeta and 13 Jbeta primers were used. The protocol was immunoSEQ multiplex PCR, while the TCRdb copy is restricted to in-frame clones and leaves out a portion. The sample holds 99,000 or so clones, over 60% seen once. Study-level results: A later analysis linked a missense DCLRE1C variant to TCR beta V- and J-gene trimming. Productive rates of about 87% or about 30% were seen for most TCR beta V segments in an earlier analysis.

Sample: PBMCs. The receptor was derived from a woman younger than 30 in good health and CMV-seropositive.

The CDR3: CASSLGSGVAGYTF. CDR3 bases: TGTGCCAGCAGCTTGGGGTCAGGGGTTGCCGGCTACACCTTC. This rearrangement joins TRBV5-6 to TRBJ1-2; D perhaps matches TRBD1 (6 bases). Germline V CDR1 and CDR2: SGHDT, YYEEEE. The CDR3 consists of 14 residues. V was trimmed by 0 bases and J by 8 bases, leaving 14 bases between them.